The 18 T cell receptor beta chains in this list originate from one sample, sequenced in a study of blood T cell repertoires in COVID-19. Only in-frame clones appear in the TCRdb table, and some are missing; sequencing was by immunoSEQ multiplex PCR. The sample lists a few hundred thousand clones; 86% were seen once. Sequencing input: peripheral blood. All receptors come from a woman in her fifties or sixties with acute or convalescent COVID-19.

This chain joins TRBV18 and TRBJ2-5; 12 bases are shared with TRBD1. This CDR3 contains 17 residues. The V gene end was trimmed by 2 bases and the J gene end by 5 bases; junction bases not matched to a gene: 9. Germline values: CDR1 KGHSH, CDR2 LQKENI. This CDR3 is CASSPFMGQGASETQYF. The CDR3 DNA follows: TGTGCCAGCTCACCATTTATGGGACAGGGGGCTTCGGAGACCCAGTACTTC.

In DNA, the CDR3 is TGTGCCAGCAGTGACAGGGGAGCTAACTATGGCTACACCTTC. As protein: CASSDRGANYGYTF. The chain couples TRBV2 to TRBJ1-2; perhaps TRBD1 as D (6 bases). Deletions cut 3 bases from V and 0 bases from J, with 8 bases between. This CDR3 contains 14 residues. The germline V gene encodes CDR1 SNHLY and CDR2 FYNNEI.

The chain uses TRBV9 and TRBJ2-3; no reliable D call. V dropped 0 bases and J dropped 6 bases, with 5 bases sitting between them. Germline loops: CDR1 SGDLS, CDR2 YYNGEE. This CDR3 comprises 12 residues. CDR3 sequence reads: CASSVVSDTQYF. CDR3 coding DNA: TGTGCCAGCAGCGTAGTATCGGATACGCAGTATTTT.

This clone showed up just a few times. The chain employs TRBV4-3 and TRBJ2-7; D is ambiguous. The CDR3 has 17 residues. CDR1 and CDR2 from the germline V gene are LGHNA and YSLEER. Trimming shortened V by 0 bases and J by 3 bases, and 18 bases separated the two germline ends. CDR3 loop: CASSQDYWQIRSYEQYF. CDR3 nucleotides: TGCGCCAGCAGCCAAGATTATTGGCAGATCCGCAGCTACGAGCAGTACTTC.

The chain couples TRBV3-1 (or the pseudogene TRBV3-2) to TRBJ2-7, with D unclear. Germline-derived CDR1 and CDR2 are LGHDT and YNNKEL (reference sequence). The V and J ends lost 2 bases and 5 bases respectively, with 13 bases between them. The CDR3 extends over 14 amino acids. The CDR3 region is CASSQFQAAHEQYF. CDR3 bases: TGTGCCAGCAGCCAATTTCAGGCTGCTCACGAGCAGTACTTC.

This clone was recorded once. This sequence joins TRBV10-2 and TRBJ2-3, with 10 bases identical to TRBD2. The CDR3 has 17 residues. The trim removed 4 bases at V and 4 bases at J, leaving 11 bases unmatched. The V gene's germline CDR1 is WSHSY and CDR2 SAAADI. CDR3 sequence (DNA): TGCGCCAGCAGTGCGAACCGAGCGGGAGGGTTGGCAGATACGCAGTATTTT. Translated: CASSANRAGGLADTQYF.

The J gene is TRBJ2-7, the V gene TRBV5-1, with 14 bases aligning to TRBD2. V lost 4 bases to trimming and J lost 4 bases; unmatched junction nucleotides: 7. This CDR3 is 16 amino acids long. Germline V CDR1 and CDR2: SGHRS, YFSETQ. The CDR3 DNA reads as TGCGCCAGCAGCATGGGACTAGCGGGAGTTGTGTACGAGCAGTACTTC. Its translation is CASSMGLAGVVYEQYF.

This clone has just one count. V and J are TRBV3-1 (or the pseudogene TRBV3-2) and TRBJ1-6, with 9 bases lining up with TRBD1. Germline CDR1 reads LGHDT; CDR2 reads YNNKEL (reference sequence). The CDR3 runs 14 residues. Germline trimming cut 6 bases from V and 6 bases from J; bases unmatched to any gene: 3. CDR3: CASRRTGANSPLHF. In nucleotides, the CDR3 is TGTGCCAGCAGAAGGACAGGGGCTAATTCACCCCTCCACTTT.

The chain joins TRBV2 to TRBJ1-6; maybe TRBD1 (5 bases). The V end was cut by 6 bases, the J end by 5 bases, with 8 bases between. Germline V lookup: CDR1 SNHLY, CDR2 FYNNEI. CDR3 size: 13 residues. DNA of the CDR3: TGTGCCAGCAGACAGGAAGATAATTCACCCCTCCACTTT. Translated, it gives CASRQEDNSPLHF.

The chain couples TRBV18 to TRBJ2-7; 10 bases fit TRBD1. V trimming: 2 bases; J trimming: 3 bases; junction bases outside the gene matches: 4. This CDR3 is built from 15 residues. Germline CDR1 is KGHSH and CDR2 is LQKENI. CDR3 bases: TGTGCCAGCTCACCATATGGACAGGGGGTCTACGAGCAGTACTTC. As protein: CASSPYGQGVYEQYF. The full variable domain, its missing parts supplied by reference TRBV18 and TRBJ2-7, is NAGVMQNPRHLVRRRGQEARLRCSPMKGHSHVYWYRQLPEEGLKFMVYLQKENIIDESGMPKERFSAEFPKEGPSILRIQQVVRGDSAAYFCASSPYGQGVYEQYFGPGTRLTVT.

DNA of the CDR3: TGTGCCTGGAGGACAAGGGAGATTAATTCACCCCTCCACTTT. Residues: CAWRTREINSPLHF. The J gene is TRBJ1-6, the V gene TRBV30, with D unresolved. In germline, CDR1 is GTSNPN, CDR2 SVGIG (reference sequence). The ends were cut back, 3 bases at V and 6 bases at J, with 12 bases in the middle. The CDR3 consists of 14 residues. Filled out from reference TRBV30 and TRBJ1-6, the complete variable domain reads SQTIHQWPATLVQPVGSPLSLECTVEGTSNPNLYWYRQAAGRGLQLLFYSVGIGQISSEVPQNLSASRPQDRQFILSSKKLLLSDSGFYLCAWRTREINSPLHFGNGTRLTVT.

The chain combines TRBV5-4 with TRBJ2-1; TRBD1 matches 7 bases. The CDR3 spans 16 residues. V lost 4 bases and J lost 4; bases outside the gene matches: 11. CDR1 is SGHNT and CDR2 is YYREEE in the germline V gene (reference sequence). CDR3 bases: TGTGCCAGCAGCCGCCTTCTGGGACAGACTTACAATGAGCAGTTCTTC. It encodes CASSRLLGQTYNEQFF.

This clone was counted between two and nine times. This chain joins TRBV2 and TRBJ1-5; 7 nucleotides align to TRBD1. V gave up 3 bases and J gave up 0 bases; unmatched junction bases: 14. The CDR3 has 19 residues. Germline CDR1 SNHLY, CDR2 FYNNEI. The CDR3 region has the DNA TGTGCCAGCAGTGATTATCGTTTGGGACAGCTTTATAGCAATCAGCCCCAGCATTTT. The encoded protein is CASSDYRLGQLYSNQPQHF.

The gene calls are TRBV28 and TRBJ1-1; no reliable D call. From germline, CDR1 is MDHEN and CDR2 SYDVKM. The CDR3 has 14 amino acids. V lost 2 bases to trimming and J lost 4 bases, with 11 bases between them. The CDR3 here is CASSLMGGSTEAFF. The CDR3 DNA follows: TGTGCCAGCAGTTTAATGGGAGGCAGCACTGAAGCTTTCTTT.

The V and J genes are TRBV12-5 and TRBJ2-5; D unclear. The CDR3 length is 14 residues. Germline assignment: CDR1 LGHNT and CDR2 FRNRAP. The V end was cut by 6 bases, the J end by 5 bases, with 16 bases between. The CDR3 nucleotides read TGTGCTAGTGGCGGTAGTGGAGCGTGGGAGACCCAGTACTTC. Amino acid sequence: CASGGSGAWETQYF.

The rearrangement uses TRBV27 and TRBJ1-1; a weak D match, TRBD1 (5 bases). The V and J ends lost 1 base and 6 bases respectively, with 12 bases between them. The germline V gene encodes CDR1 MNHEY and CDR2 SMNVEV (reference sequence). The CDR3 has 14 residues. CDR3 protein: CASSLWAGQPEAFF. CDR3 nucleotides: TGTGCCAGCAGTTTATGGGCGGGGCAACCTGAAGCTTTCTTT.

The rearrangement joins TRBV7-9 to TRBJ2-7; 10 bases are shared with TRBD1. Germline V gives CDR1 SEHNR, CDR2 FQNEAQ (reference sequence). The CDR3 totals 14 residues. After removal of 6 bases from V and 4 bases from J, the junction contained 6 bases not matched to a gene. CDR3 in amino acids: CASRGTDRGYEQYF. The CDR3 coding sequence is TGTGCCAGCAGGGGAACGGACAGGGGGTACGAGCAGTACTTC.

CDR3 coding DNA: TGTGCCAGCAGCGGCACCCGACAGTCCTCTGGAAACACCATATATTTT. Its translation is CASSGTRQSSGNTIYF. The V and J genes are TRBV5-4 and TRBJ1-3; D might be TRBD1 (5 bases). Germline assignment: CDR1 SGHNT and CDR2 YYREEE (reference sequence). V was pared by 4 bases and J by 0 bases, with 14 bases between. This CDR3 has 16 amino acids.